Listed here are 17 T cell receptor beta chains from one sample, sequenced in a study of T cell repertoires in cytomegalovirus infection (dated by TCRdb to about 2019). What these receptors recognize is not known. Sequencing relied on an Illumina HiSeq 1500. TCRdb itself trimmed the public reads at Q25 with fastp, ran MiXCR and retained productive beta chains. Rows matching on CDR3 protein sequence are summarized as one entry with the most common DNA and genes. Present in this sample are around 710,000 distinct CDR3 sequences, around 29% of which were seen just once. Jointly, the top ten make up approximately 14% of the sample. The treatment or condition label corresponds to: in vitro stimulation with specific CMV peptide epitopes to enrich CMV-specific T cells. The input for sequencing was cultured CD8+ T cells from PBMCs, taken from culture after CMV antigen stimulation. All receptors derive from a human donor in good health (CMV status not recorded). Some clones in this sample may be carry-over from other donors' samples.

The chain couples TRBV19 to TRBJ2-1, with D maybe TRBD2 (6 bases). The V gene's germline CDR1 is LNHDA and CDR2 SQIVND (reference sequence). V was shortened by 7 bases and J by 0 bases, with 13 bases between the two germline ends. There are 15 residues in the CDR3. CDR3 nucleotides: TGTGCCAGTACTCCGGGACTTGGCTCCTACAATGAGCAGTTCTTC. This encodes CASTPGLGSYNEQFF.

The chain has TRBV27 and TRBJ1-6; no clear D. The CDR3 covers 17 residues. V was cut by 5 bases and J by 2 bases, with 16 bases left in between. Germline CDR1 and CDR2: MNHEY and SMNVEV (reference sequence). CDR3 region: CASSPNDPVAYNSPLHF. The CDR3 DNA is TGTGCCAGCAGTCCCAATGATCCAGTGGCCTATAATTCACCCCTCCACTTT.

The chain combines TRBV11-2 with TRBJ2-3, with 12 bases fitting TRBD2. The CDR3 is made up of 16 amino acids. Germline V gene lookup returns CDR1 SGHAT and CDR2 FQNNGV. Trimming cost V 5 bases and J 1 base; bases outside gene matches: 4. CDR3 nucleotides: TGTGCCAGCAGCGGACGGACTAGCGGGGGCACAGATACGCAGTATTTT. Its translation: CASSGRTSGGTDTQYF.

The chain combines TRBV5-4 with TRBJ2-1; 7 bases match TRBD2. The CDR3 length is 16 residues. V dropped 4 bases and J dropped 8; count of bases not matched to a gene: 15. CDR1 is SGHNT and CDR2 is YYREEE in the germline V gene (reference sequence). The CDR3 loop reads CASSVRGAGVHHEQFF. The CDR3 DNA reads as TGTGCCAGCAGCGTCCGAGGGGCGGGGGTCCATCATGAGCAGTTCTTC.

This sequence joins TRBV14 and TRBJ2-7, with 7 bases that match TRBD1. Germline trimming cut 4 bases from V and 5 bases from J; bases unmatched to any gene: 11. The germline V gene encodes CDR1 SGHDN and CDR2 FVKESK. The CDR3 covers 15 residues. The CDR3 spells CASSRPKTGWDEQYF. The CDR3 DNA sequence: TGTGCCAGCAGCCGTCCGAAGACAGGGTGGGACGAGCAGTACTTC.

With respect to this clonotype: This may come from a read error, since a much larger clone is one base off. The chain has TRBV4-2 and TRBJ2-2; D possibly corresponds to TRBD1 (6 bases). This CDR3 spans 15 amino acids. Germline CDR1 and CDR2: LGHNA and YNFKEQ. The CDR3 bases are TGTGCCAGCAGCCAAACTACAGGGAACACCGAGGAGCTGTTTTTT. Residues: CASSQTTGNTEELFF.

Worth noting for this clonotype: A much more abundant neighbour one base away suggests this may be a read error. V and J are TRBV7-4 and TRBJ1-1; D possibly corresponds to TRBD1 (5 bases). The CDR3 covers 14 residues. In germline, CDR1 is SGHVT, CDR2 SQSDAQ. V was trimmed by 3 bases and J by 7 bases, leaving 15 bases between them. DNA of the CDR3: TGTGCCAGCAGCTTTGGGACCTGGGGAGTTGAAGCTTTCTTT. Amino acid sequence: CASSFGTWGVEAFF.

The chain uses TRBV27 and TRBJ2-7, with 7 bases that match TRBD1. V was clipped by 3 bases and J by 6 bases; unmatched bases: 8. The length of the CDR3 is 14 residues. CDR1 is MNHEY, CDR2 SMNVEV, per germline (reference sequence). CDR3 coding DNA: TGTGCCAGCAGTTTTCGGCCAGACAGGGTCGAGCAGTACTTC. It is translated as CASSFRPDRVEQYF.

This clonotype has at least ten counts. The chain combines TRBV7-8 with TRBJ2-5, with D perhaps matching TRBD2 (5 bases). CDR3 length equals 14 residues. The ends were cut back, 4 bases at V and 4 bases at J, with 13 bases in the middle. Germline V lookup: CDR1 SGHVS, CDR2 FQNEAQ. The CDR3 is CASSSPEGRETQYF. As DNA, the CDR3 is TGTGCCAGCAGCTCCCCCGAGGGTCGAGAGACCCAGTACTTC.

V is TRBV14 and J is TRBJ2-7, with TRBD1 as a possible D gene (5 bases). The germline CDR1 and CDR2 sequences are SGHDN and FVKESK. CDR3 size: 13 residues. Trimming shortened V by 4 bases and J by 5 bases, and 12 bases separated the two germline ends. DNA of the CDR3: TGTGCCAGCAGCCCCCTAGGGGTTAACGAGCAGTACTTC. Translating gives CASSPLGVNEQYF.

To note about this clonotype: Relative to the germline gene, one junction end is altered; a read error may explain this. The genes are TRBV5-6 and TRBJ2-5, with TRBD2 matching 10 bases. The germline V gene encodes CDR1 SGHDT and CDR2 YYEEEE. The CDR3 runs 17 residues. The CDR3 is CASRLASAGGIGKTQYF. DNA for the CDR3: TGTGCCAGCAGGTTGGCTTCAGCGGGGGGGATCGGAAAGACCCAGTACTTC.

This clonotype came up many times. The J gene is TRBJ1-6, the V gene TRBV27, with 10 positions matching TRBD1. The V gene end was trimmed by 8 bases and the J gene end by 3 bases; junction bases not matched to a gene: 1. The V gene's germline CDR1 is MNHEY and CDR2 SMNVEV (reference sequence). The CDR3 is 14 amino acids. This CDR3 reads CASRDRGYNSPLHF. CDR3 DNA: TGTGCCAGCCGGGACAGGGGCTATAATTCACCCCTCCACTTT.

This clonotype was counted many times. The chain couples TRBV7-6 to TRBJ2-5; D call uncertain. Trimming removed 1 base from V and 0 bases from J, with 0 bases in between. The CDR3 contains 12 residues. The germline CDR1 and CDR2 sequences are SGHVS and FNYEAQ. The CDR3, as DNA: TGTGCCAGCAGCTTAGACCAAGAGACCCAGTACTTC. It is translated as CASSLDQETQYF.

The chain carries TRBV12-5 and TRBJ2-1; D ambiguous. Per the germline V gene, CDR1 is LGHNT and CDR2 is FRNRAP. The length of the CDR3 is 11 residues. The V end was cut by 3 bases, the J end by 7 bases, with 4 bases between. CDR3 DNA sequence: TGTGCTAGTGGTTTTCAGAATGAGCAGTTCTTC. It yields the protein CASGFQNEQFF.

This clonotype has only a few counts. The V and J genes are TRBV6-6 and TRBJ1-2, with TRBD1 matching 7 bases. CDR1 and CDR2 (germline): MNHNY, SVGAGI (reference sequence). V was pared by 7 bases and J by 4 bases, with 12 bases of the junction left unmatched. The CDR3 is made up of 15 amino acids. The chain's CDR3 is CASTQGGRWSYGYTF. In DNA form, the CDR3 reads TGTGCCAGCACTCAGGGGGGACGTTGGTCCTATGGCTACACCTTC.

The rearrangement uses TRBV7-3 and TRBJ2-5, with D perhaps given as TRBD1 or TRBD2 (6 bases each). Per the germline V gene, CDR1 is SGHTA and CDR2 is FQGTGA. This CDR3 spans 17 amino acids. V shed 1 base and J shed 0 bases, with 15 bases lying between them. The CDR3 spells CASSLMGAGGYQETQYF. DNA for the CDR3: TGTGCCAGCAGCTTAATGGGGGCAGGAGGGTACCAAGAGACCCAGTACTTC. Looking up the rest from reference TRBV7-3 and TRBJ2-5 gives the full variable domain: GAGVSQTPSNKVTEKGKYVELRCDPISGHTALYWYRQSLGQGPEFLIYFQGTGAADDSGLPNDRFFAVRPEGSVSTLKIQRTERGDSAVYLCASSLMGAGGYQETQYFGPGTRLLVL.

With respect to this clonotype: Sequence at one end of the junction differs from germline and may be a read error. This chain links TRBV24-1 with TRBJ2-5; D uncertain. This CDR3 spans 12 amino acids. CDR1 KGHDR and CDR2 SFDVKD come from the germline V gene. CDR3 amino acids: CATSDPQKTQYF. CDR3 in DNA: TGTGCCACCAGTGACCCCCAAAAGACCCAGTACTTC.